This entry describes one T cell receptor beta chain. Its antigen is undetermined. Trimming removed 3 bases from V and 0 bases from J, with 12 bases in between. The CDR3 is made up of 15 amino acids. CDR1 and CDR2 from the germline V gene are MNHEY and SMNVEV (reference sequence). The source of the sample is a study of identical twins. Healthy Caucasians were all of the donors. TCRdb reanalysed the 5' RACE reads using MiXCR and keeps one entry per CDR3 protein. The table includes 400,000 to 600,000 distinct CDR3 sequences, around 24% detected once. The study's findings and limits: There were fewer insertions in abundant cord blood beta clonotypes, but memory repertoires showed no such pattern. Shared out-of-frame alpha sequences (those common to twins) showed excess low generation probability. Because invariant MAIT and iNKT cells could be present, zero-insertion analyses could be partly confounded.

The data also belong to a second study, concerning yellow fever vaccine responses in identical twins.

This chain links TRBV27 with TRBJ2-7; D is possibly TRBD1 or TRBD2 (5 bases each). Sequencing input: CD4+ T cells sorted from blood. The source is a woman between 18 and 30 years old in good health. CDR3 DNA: TGTGCCAGCAGTTTCCGGGGACCAAACTCCTACGAGCAGTACTTC. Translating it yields CASSFRGPNSYEQYF.